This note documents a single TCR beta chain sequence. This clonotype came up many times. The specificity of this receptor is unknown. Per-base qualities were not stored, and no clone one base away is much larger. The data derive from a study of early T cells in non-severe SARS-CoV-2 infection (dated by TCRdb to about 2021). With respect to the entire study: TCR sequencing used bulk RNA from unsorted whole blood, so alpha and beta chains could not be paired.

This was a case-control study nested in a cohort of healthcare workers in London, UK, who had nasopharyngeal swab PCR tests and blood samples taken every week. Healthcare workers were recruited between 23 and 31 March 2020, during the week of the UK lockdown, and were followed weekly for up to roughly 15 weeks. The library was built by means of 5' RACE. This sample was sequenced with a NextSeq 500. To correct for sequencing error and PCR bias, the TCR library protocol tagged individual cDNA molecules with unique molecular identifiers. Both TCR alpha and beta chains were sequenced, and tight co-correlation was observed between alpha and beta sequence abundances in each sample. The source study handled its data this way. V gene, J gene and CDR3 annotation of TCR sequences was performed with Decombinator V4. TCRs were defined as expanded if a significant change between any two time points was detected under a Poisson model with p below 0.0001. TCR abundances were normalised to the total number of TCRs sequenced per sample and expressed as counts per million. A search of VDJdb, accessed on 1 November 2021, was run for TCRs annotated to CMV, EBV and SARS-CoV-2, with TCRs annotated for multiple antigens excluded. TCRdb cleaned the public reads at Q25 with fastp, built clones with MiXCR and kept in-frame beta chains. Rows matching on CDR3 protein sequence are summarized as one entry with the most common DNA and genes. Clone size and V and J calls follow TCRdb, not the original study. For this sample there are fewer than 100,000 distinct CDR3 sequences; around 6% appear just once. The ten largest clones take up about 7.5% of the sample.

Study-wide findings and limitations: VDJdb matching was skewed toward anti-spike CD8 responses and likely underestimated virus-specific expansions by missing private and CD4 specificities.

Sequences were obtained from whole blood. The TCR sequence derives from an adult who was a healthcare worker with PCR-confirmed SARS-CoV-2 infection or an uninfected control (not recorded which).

The DNA sequence is TGTGCCACGAGGACTAGCGGGAGAGACTACAATGAGCAGTTCTTC. Protein translation: CATRTSGRDYNEQFF. The sequence is built from TRBV15 and TRBJ2-1, with TRBD2 matching 13 junction bases. The CDR3, cysteine through phenylalanine, is 15 amino acids long. Just the 45-base CDR3 DNA is kept, in frame starting at base 1. Trimming removed 9 bases from V and 3 bases from J; the gene matches leave 5 bases unexplained. The CDR1 and CDR2 encoded by the germline V gene (reference sequence) are LNHNV and YYDKDF.